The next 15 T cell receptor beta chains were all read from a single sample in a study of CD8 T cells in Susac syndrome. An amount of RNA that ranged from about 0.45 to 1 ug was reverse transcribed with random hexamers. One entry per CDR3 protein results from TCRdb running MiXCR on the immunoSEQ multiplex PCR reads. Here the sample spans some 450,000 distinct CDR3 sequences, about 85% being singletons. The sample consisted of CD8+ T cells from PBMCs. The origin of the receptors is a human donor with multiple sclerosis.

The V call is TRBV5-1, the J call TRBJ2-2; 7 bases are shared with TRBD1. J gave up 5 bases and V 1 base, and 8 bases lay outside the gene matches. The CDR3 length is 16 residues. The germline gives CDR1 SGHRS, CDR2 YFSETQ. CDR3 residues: CASSLSGQSVTGELFF. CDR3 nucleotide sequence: TGCGCCAGCAGCTTGTCGGGACAGTCTGTAACCGGGGAGCTGTTTTTT.

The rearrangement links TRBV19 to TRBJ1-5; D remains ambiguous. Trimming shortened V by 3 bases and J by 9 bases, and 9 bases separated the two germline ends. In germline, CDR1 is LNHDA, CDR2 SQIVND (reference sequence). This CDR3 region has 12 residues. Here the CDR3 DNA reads TGTGCCAGTAGTATCTCGAGAGCGCCCCAGCATTTT. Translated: CASSISRAPQHF.

The CDR3: CSVWAGDLGRKFF. CDR3 DNA: TGCAGCGTTTGGGCGGGAGATTTAGGGAGAAAGTTCTTC. The chain carries TRBV29-1 and TRBJ2-1, with 7 bases identical to TRBD2. Germline CDR1 SQVTM, CDR2 ANQGSEA. V gave up 5 bases and J gave up 14 bases; unmatched junction bases: 15. The CDR3 consists of 13 residues.

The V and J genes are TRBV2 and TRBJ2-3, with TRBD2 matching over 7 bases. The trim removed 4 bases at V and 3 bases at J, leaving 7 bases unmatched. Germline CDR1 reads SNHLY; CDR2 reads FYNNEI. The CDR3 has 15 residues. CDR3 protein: CASSGGQGGTDTQYF. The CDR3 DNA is TGTGCCAGCAGTGGTGGCCAGGGAGGGACAGATACGCAGTATTTT. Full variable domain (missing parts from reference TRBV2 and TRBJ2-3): EPEVTQTPSHQVTQMGQEVILRCVPISNHLYFYWYRQILGQKVEFLVSFYNNEISEKSEIFDDQFSVERPDGSNFTLKIRSTKLEDSAMYFCASSGGQGGTDTQYFGPGTRLTVL.

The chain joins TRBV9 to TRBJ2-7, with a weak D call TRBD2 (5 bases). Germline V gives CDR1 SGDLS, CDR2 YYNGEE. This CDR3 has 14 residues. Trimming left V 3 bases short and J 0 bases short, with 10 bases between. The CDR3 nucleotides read TGTGCCAGCAGCGCGGGATTACACTCCTACGAGCAGTACTTC. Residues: CASSAGLHSYEQYF. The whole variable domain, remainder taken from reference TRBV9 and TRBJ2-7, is DSGVTQTPKHLITATGQRVTLRCSPRSGDLSVYWYQQSLDQGLQFLIQYYNGEERAKGNILERFSAQQFPDLHSELNLSSLELGDSALYFCASSAGLHSYEQYFGPGTRLTVT.

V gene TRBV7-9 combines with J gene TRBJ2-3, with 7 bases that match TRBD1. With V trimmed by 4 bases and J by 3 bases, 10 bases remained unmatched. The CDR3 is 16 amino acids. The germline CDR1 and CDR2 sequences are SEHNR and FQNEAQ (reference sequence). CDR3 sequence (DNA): TGTGCCAGCAGCTCGTCGGACAGGCTGAGGACAGATACGCAGTATTTT. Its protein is CASSSSDRLRTDTQYF.

For the CDR3, the DNA is TGTGCCAGCAGTTTTCGCGATGAGCAGTTCTTC. As protein: CASSFRDEQFF. This rearrangement joins TRBV27 to TRBJ2-1; D not resolved. CDR3 length: 11 residues. Germline CDR1 reads MNHEY; CDR2 reads SMNVEV (reference sequence). V lost 3 bases, J lost 8 bases, and 5 bases lay in between.

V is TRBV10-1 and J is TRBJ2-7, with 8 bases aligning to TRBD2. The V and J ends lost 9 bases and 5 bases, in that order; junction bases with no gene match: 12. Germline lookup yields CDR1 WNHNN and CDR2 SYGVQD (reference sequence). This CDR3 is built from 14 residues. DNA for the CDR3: TGCGCCAGTGCGAGCGGGAGTGAGAACGACGAGCAGTACTTC. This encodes CASASGSENDEQYF.

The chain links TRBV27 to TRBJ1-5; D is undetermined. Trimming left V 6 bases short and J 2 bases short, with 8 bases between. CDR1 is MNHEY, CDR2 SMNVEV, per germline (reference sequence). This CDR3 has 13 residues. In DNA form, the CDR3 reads TGTGCCAGCAGCCAGAGAGGCAATCAGCCCCAGCATTTT. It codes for CASSQRGNQPQHF.

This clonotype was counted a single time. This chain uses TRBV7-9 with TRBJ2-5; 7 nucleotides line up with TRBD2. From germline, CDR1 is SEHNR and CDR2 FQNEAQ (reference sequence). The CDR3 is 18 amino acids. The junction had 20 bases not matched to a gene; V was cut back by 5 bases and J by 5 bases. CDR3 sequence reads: CASSPGRALAVVGETQYF. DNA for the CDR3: TGTGCCAGCAGCCCCGGGCGGGCTCTAGCGGTGGTGGGGGAGACCCAGTACTTC.

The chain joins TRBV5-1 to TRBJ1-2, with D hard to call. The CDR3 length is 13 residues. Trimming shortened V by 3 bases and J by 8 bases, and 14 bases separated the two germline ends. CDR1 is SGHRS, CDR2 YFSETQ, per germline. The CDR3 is CASSSTNTEGYTF. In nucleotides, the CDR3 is TGCGCCAGCAGCTCTACTAACACTGAGGGCTACACCTTC. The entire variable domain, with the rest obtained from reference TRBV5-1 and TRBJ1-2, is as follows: KAGVTQTPRYLIKTRGQQVTLSCSPISGHRSVSWYQQTPGQGLQFLFEYFSETQRNKGNFPGRFSGRQFSNSRSEMNVSTLELGDSALYLCASSSTNTEGYTFGSGTRLTVV.

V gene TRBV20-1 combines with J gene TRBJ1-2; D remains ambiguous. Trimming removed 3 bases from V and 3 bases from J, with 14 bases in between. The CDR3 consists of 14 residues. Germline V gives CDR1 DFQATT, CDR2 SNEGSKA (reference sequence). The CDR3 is CSARDLRRHYGYTF. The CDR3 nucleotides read TGCAGTGCTAGGGACCTGAGGAGGCACTATGGCTACACCTTC.

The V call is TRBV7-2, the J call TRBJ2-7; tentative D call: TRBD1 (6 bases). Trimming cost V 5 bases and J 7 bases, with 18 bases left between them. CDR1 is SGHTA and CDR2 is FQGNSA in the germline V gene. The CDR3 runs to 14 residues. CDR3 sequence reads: CASSQPGHSWEQYF. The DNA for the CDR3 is TGTGCCAGCAGCCAACCGGGACATTCCTGGGAGCAGTACTTC.

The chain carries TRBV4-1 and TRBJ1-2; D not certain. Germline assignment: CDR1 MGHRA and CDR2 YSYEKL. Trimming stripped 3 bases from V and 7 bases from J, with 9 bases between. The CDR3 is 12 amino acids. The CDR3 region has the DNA TGCGCCAGCAGCCAGGGGTCTTCTGGCTACACCTTC. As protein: CASSQGSSGYTF.

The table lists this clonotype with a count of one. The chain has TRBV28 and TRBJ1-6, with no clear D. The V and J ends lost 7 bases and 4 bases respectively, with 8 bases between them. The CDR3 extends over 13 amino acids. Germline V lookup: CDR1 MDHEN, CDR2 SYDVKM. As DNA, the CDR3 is TGTGCCAGCATCGGTATTTATAATTCACCCCTCCACTTT. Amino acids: CASIGIYNSPLHF.